Included here is one T cell receptor beta chain sequence, with context. Its matching antigen is unknown. This sample was included in a study of long-term antiretroviral therapy in people with HIV. The CDR3 extends over 14 amino acids. V gave up 1 base and J gave up 4 bases, with 10 bases separating them. From germline, CDR1 is MGHRA and CDR2 YSYEKL. Running of the v3.0 immunoSEQ assay took place at survey level. Clones were read by immunoSEQ multiplex PCR, and TCRdb kept only the in-frame ones, dropping some. The sample gives tens of thousands of clones, roughly 80% of which show up once; 3% to 3.5% is in the top ten. Findings and limits, study-wide: Nothing was known about ART adherence, viral resistance or changes in therapy. Even long-term ART left TRB diversity below transplant donor controls, despite gains.

This specimen consisted of unsorted PBMCs, obtained 1.9 years after starting antiretroviral therapy. J is TRBJ1-1 and V is TRBV4-1, with a possible D match to TRBD1 (5 bases). The clonotype was recovered from a man in his late teens or twenties with HIV. For the CDR3, the DNA is TGCGCCAGCAGCCAAGTTAGGGACTTCACTGAAGCTTTCTTT. The encoded protein is CASSQVRDFTEAFF.